Listed below are T cell receptor beta chains from one sample, sequenced in a study of control samples from healthy donors and cancer patients. Profiling relied on immunoSEQ multiplex PCR, and the TCRdb table lists in-frame clones only, not all of them. The data contain approximately 140,000 clones, roughly 93% of them singletons. The sample was blood. The source of these receptors is a man aged 18 to 29 in good health. Each CDR3 is given with its conserved first and last residue. The D gene is left open where the match is weak. Where a row states a size, it is once, few, many or the class of an expanded clone; other rows omit it.

v_gene,len,j_gene,abundance,d_gene,CDR3nt,CDR3aa
TRBV3-1/TRBV3-2,16,TRBJ2-6,.,.,TGTGCCAGCAGCCAAGATTTTGGGGCTGGGGCCAACGTCCTGACTTTC,CASSQDFGAGANVLTF
TRBV4-2,14,TRBJ2-7,.,.,TGTGCCAGCAGCCAAGGGTATAGTAGGGGCGAGCAGTACTTC,CASSQGYSRGEQYF
TRBV4-1,15,TRBJ1-3,once,.,TGCGCCAGCAGCCAAGGAGCAGGGGCTGGAAACACCATATATTTT,CASSQGAGAGNTIYF
TRBV28,17,TRBJ1-1,.,.,TGTGCCAGCAGTTTAGAAGCTTTCAGGGAGGGGGACACTGAAGCTTTCTTT,CASSLEAFREGDTEAFF
TRBV7-2,13,TRBJ1-1,once,.,TGTGCCAGCAGCTTCCCCCGCGGGGCTGAAGCTTTCTTT,CASSFPRGAEAFF
TRBV19,15,TRBJ2-1,.,.,TGTGCCAGTAGTATAGCGTCTGGAACTTACAATGAGCAGTTCTTC,CASSIASGTYNEQFF
TRBV28,16,TRBJ1-1,.,.,TGTGCCAGTTCAAACCTCCCCAGGGTGCGGTACACTGAAGCTTTCTTT,CASSNLPRVRYTEAFF
TRBV24-1,14,TRBJ2-3,.,.,TGTGCCACCAGTGACTGGGACCAGAGAGGTACGCAGTATTTT,CATSDWDQRGTQYF
TRBV2,13,TRBJ1-1,.,.,TGTGCCAGTACCGGGATCCGAAACACTGAAGCTTTCTTT,CASTGIRNTEAFF
TRBV2,16,TRBJ2-7,.,TRBD2,TGTGCCAGCAGTGAGTGGGGTCGGGAGGGCCGGTACGAGCAGTACTTC,CASSEWGREGRYEQYF
TRBV7-6,15,TRBJ1-1,.,.,TGTGCCAGCAGCCCCTTTTCGGTGAGGGGCACTGAAGCTTTCTTT,CASSPFSVRGTEAFF
TRBV5-1,15,TRBJ2-1,.,.,TGCGCCAGCAGCTGGGGGAGGGGGTATCTCAATGAGCAGTTCTTC,CASSWGRGYLNEQFF
TRBV28,18,TRBJ2-7,.,TRBD2,TGTGCCAGCAGCGGAACCTTAGGGGAACCGGCGGGAGTCTACGAGCAGTACTTC,CASSGTLGEPAGVYEQYF
TRBV5-4,14,TRBJ2-1,.,.,TGTGCCAGCAGCTTGGTAACTAGTGGCGATGAGCAGTTCTTC,CASSLVTSGDEQFF
TRBV6-1,14,TRBJ2-7,.,.,TGTGCCAGCAGTGAACCAGGGGTAGTTTACGAGCAGTACTTC,CASSEPGVVYEQYF
TRBV18,16,TRBJ1-2,.,.,TGTGCCAGCTCCCTACCGTCGGGCAGGGAAACTGGGGGCTACACCTTC,CASSLPSGRETGGYTF
TRBV15,15,TRBJ2-2,.,.,TGTGCCACCAGCATCAACCAAGGAGGCGGCGGGGAGCTGTTTTTT,CATSINQGGGGELFF
TRBV6-1,13,TRBJ2-7,.,.,TGTGCCAGCAGTGAAGGGGAGACCTACGAGCAGTACTTC,CASSEGETYEQYF
TRBV19,12,TRBJ1-2,.,.,TGTGCCAGTAGTATTCCCCCCGGTGGCTACACCTTC,CASSIPPGGYTF
TRBV7-9,16,TRBJ1-2,.,.,TGTGCCAGCAGCTTAACGGGTCGAGGCGGATCACAGGGCTACACCTTC,CASSLTGRGGSQGYTF
TRBV4-1,16,TRBJ2-1,.,TRBD2,TGCGCCAGCAGCCGAGAGGGGGTAGCGGGGGGTATTGAGCAGTTCTTC,CASSREGVAGGIEQFF
TRBV27,13,TRBJ2-4,.,.,TGTGCCAGCGGCTTAGGGGCCAAAAACATTCAGTACTTC,CASGLGAKNIQYF
TRBV28,12,TRBJ1-1,.,TRBD1,TGTGCCAGCAGCCCAGGGGGAGTTGAAGCTTTCTTT,CASSPGGVEAFF
TRBV19,14,TRBJ2-3,.,.,TGTGCCAGTAGTATAGGCCGGAGAACAGATACGCAGTATTTT,CASSIGRRTDTQYF
TRBV5-1,14,TRBJ2-7,.,TRBD2,TGCGCCAGCAGTTCAAGCGGGACTCTCTACGAGCAGTACTTC,CASSSSGTLYEQYF
TRBV25-1,11,TRBJ1-2,.,.,TGTGCCAGCAGGGTAGGGTTGGGCTACACCTTC,CASRVGLGYTF
TRBV30,13,TRBJ1-1,few,TRBD1,TGTGCCTGGAGTCTCGAGGGGGCAGGGCGGGCTTTCTTT,CAWSLEGAGRAFF
TRBV6-2/TRBV6-3,19,TRBJ2-1,.,TRBD2,TGTGCCAGCAGTTTTCCCGCGACTAGCGGGGGGGCCTCCTACAATGAGCAGTTCTTC,CASSFPATSGGASYNEQFF
TRBV5-1,13,TRBJ2-7,.,TRBD2,TGCGCCAGCAGCCTGACTAGCGGGAGGGCCGTAGAATTC,CASSLTSGRAVEF
TRBV9,16,TRBJ2-7,.,.,TGTGCCAGCAGCGTAAGGGCGGTCTCAGGCACCTACGAGCAGTACTTC,CASSVRAVSGTYEQYF
TRBV7-8,16,TRBJ1-5,.,.,TGTGCCAGCAGCTCCTCCCCAAATTGGGGGAATCAGCCCCAGCATTTT,CASSSSPNWGNQPQHF
TRBV5-5,13,TRBJ1-5,.,.,TGTGCCAGCAGCTCGGCCTACGGACAGCCCCAGCATTTT,CASSSAYGQPQHF
TRBV11-3,16,TRBJ2-5,.,TRBD1,TGTGCCAGCAGCTTAGGGGACAGGGGTAGAGGGGAGACTCAGTACTTC,CASSLGDRGRGETQYF
TRBV7-9,17,TRBJ1-1,.,.,TGTGCCAGCAGCTTAGCGAGGGCAGGGACGGGGAACACTGAAGCTTTCTTT,CASSLARAGTGNTEAFF
TRBV24-1,13,TRBJ2-5,.,.,TGTGCCACCAGTGATCAGTACCAAGAGACCCAGTACTTC,CATSDQYQETQYF
TRBV27,19,TRBJ1-6,.,.,TGTGCCAGCAGTTTGGGCAGGAACGAGCCGAGGTCCTATAATTCACCCCTCCACTTT,CASSLGRNEPRSYNSPLHF